This TCR beta chain was sequenced in a study of CD8+ T cells in alopecia areata. Whole-study results and caveats: Patients shared TCRs less clearly than mice did, possibly owing to HLA.

cDNA prepared by RNA extraction and subsequent reverse transcription served as the template for sequencing. The method was immunoSEQ multiplex PCR; TCRdb's version includes in-frame clones alone and lacks a portion of them. The data contain about 120,000 clones, 55% to 80% of them singletons. Germline CDR1 and CDR2: MGHRA and YSYEKL. V lost 2 bases to trimming and J lost 0 bases, with 10 bases between them. CDR3 length: 15 amino acids. On this clone: Antigen specificity is unknown.

This rearrangement joins TRBV4-1 to TRBJ1-2; D unresolved. The sample comprised CD4+ T cells sorted from blood. The receptor was derived from a human donor in good health. CDR3 DNA: TGCGCCAGCAGCCAAAGTTGGTCTTCTAACTATGGCTACACCTTC. Protein product: CASSQSWSSNYGYTF.